This TCR beta chain came from a study of human T cells and chemical hapten exposure. V dropped 0 bases and J dropped 0 bases, with 9 bases sitting between them. This CDR3 region has 15 residues. Germline CDR1 is MNHEY and CDR2 is SMNVEV (reference sequence). Time point reported: patch test 1, 2 weeks after DPC sensitization. The treatment here: therapeutic diphenylcyclopropenone sensitization with weekly scalp DPC. In TCRdb, the RACE reads were re-called with MiXCR into one record per CDR3 protein. This sample yields about 120,000 distinct CDR3 sequences, of which roughly an eighth are seen a single time; 0.9% to 0.95% belongs to the top ten. Only a few counts were recorded for this clonotype.

The receptor was isolated from a man aged 18 to 35 with alopecia areata. Some clones in this sample may be carry-over from other donors' samples. Sequenced here: whole blood, sampled in connection with sensitization to the hapten diphenylcyclopropenone (DPC). The chain couples TRBV27 to TRBJ2-7, with D tentatively TRBD1 (5 bases). The CDR3 is CASSLSGALSYEQYF. CDR3 coding DNA: TGTGCCAGCAGTTTATCTGGGGCTCTCTCCTACGAGCAGTACTTC.